This T cell receptor (beta chain) comes out of a study of CD8+ T cells in alopecia areata. About this clone itself: The sample holds other DNA sequences that translate to the same CDR3.

CDR3 length equals 13 residues. Trimming removed 3 bases from V and 4 bases from J, with 12 bases in between. Germline CDR1 reads SQVTM; CDR2 reads ANQGSEA. As the sequencing template, cDNA was produced by extracting RNA and reverse transcribing it. The repertoire was sequenced with immunoSEQ multiplex PCR; TCRdb's copy has only in-frame clones and lacks some. Of 250,000 or so clones listed, around 67% are singletons. Sequenced here: CD4+ T cells sorted from blood, sampled at week 0. The receptor was isolated from a human donor with alopecia areata. V gene TRBV29-1 combines with J gene TRBJ1-2; D gene uncertain. For the CDR3, the DNA is TGCAGCGTTGAGGTCTCAGGTGGCTATGGCTACACCTTC. It codes for CSVEVSGGYGYTF. Drawing the rest from reference TRBV29-1 and TRBJ1-2, the complete variable domain is SAVISQKPSRDICQRGTSLTIQCQVDSQVTMMFWYRQQPGQSLTLIATANQGSEATYESGFVIDKFPISRPNLTFSTLTVSNMSPEDSSIYLCSVEVSGGYGYTFGSGTRLTVV.